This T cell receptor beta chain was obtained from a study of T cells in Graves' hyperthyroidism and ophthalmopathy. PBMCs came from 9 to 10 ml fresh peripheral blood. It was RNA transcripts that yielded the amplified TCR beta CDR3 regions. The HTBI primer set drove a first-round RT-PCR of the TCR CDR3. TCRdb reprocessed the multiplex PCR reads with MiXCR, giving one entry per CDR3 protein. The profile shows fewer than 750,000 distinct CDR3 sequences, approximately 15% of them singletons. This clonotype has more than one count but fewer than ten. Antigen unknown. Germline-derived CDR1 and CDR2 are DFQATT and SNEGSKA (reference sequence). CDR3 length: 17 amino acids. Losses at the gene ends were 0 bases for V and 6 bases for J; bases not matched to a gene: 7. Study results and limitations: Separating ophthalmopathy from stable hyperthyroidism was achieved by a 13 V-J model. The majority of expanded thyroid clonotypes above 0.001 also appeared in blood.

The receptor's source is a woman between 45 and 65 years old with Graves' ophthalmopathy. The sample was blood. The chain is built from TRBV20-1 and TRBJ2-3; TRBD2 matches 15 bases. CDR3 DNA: TGCAGTGCTAGAGACACCGGGACTAGCGGGAGGATGGATACGCAGTATTTT. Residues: CSARDTGTSGRMDTQYF.